These T cell receptor beta chains were read from a single sample in a study of blood T cell repertoires in COVID-19. TCRdb keeps only in-frame clones here, not all; method: immunoSEQ multiplex PCR. The data hold a few hundred thousand clones, with roughly 89% observed a single time. Sequencing used peripheral blood. These receptors were taken from a woman in her 40s who had recovered from COVID-19. Both conserved end residues are trimmed from each CDR3. D genes are given only for firm matches.

TRBV18,TRBD2,TRBJ2-5,ASSPYASGGEETQY
TRBV19,TRBD1,TRBJ1-5,ASSIQGVGVNQPQH
TRBV5-1,TRBD1,TRBJ1-6,ASSPAGQGNSPLH
TRBV18,TRBD2,TRBJ2-1,ASSPPIAGSSYNEQF
TRBV5-1,.,TRBJ2-7,ASSLSRGGSYEQY
TRBV27,TRBD2,TRBJ2-1,ASSLEGWGGRGNEQF
TRBV27,.,TRBJ2-2,ASRQGTNTGELF
TRBV20-1,TRBD1,TRBJ1-1,SASDRGPLNTEAF
TRBV7-6,.,TRBJ2-7,ASSLTGLTDYEQY
TRBV19,TRBD1,TRBJ1-5,ASMPRGPLNQPQH
TRBV7-8,TRBD1,TRBJ1-2,ASSLERTGVNYGYT
TRBV19,.,TRBJ2-1,ASSMGGTGSYNEQF
TRBV10-3,.,TRBJ2-1,AISESSLSYNEQF
TRBV7-2,TRBD2,TRBJ2-2,ASSIPLAGVNTGELF
TRBV27,.,TRBJ1-1,ASSLGPGTEAF
TRBV9,TRBD2,TRBJ2-3,ASSGRTSGSTDTQY
TRBV29-1,TRBD2,TRBJ2-7,SVELSTSDYSYEQY
TRBV7-2,TRBD1,TRBJ1-5,ASSLGDRPSNQPQH
TRBV29-1,TRBD1,TRBJ1-4,SAQDRGEEKLF
TRBV5-1,TRBD1,TRBJ2-7,ASSSTGQLYEQY
TRBV20-1,.,TRBJ2-3,SASSRTDQGDTQY